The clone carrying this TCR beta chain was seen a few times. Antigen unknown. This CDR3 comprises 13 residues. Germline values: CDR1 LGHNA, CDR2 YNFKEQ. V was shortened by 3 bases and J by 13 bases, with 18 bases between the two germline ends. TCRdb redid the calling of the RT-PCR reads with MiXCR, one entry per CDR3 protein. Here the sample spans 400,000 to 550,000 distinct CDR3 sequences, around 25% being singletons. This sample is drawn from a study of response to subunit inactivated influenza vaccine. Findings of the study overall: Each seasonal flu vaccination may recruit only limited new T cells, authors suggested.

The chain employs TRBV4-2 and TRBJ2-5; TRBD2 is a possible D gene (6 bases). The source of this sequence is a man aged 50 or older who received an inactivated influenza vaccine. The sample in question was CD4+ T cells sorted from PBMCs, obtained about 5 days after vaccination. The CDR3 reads CASSQVRGLPPYF. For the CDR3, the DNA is TGTGCCAGCAGCCAGGTGCGGGGACTTCCCCCGTACTTC.